This paragraph reports one TCR beta chain. The antigen is undetermined. This entry comes from a study of T cell responses to AZD1222 COVID-19 vaccine. Study outcomes and limitations: Vaccination with two AZD1222 doses was followed by a rise in Spike-specific TCR breadth and depth. Nearly half of spike-specific TCRs reportedly target variant regions that are unmutated in the B.1.351 and B.1.1.7 variants. Mapped onto spike, vaccine-associated CD4 TCRs spanned it and were dominant at 160-218 and 743-854. In a largely white British group with more females than males, clonal diversity was possibly underestimated.

The CDR3 has 15 residues. Germline V gene data show CDR1 as KGHSH and CDR2 as LQKENI. Trimming at V came to 3 bases and at J to 8 bases, leaving 9 bases not matched to a gene. TCRdb's copy holds only in-frame clones and misses some; the assay was immunoSEQ multiplex PCR. This table has some 120,000 clones, more than 65% appearing once. This chain links TRBV18 with TRBJ1-4; 7 bases align to TRBD1. The clonotype originates from an adult who received the AZD1222 COVID-19 vaccine. Sample: peripheral blood, taken 28 days after the second AZD1222 dose. CDR3 amino acids: CASSPSQGVEEKLFF. The CDR3 bases are TGTGCCAGCTCACCCTCTCAGGGGGTTGAGGAAAAACTGTTTTTT. The variable domain in full, completed from reference TRBV18 and TRBJ1-4, reads NAGVMQNPRHLVRRRGQEARLRCSPMKGHSHVYWYRQLPEEGLKFMVYLQKENIIDESGMPKERFSAEFPKEGPSILRIQQVVRGDSAAYFCASSPSQGVEEKLFFGSGTQLSVL.